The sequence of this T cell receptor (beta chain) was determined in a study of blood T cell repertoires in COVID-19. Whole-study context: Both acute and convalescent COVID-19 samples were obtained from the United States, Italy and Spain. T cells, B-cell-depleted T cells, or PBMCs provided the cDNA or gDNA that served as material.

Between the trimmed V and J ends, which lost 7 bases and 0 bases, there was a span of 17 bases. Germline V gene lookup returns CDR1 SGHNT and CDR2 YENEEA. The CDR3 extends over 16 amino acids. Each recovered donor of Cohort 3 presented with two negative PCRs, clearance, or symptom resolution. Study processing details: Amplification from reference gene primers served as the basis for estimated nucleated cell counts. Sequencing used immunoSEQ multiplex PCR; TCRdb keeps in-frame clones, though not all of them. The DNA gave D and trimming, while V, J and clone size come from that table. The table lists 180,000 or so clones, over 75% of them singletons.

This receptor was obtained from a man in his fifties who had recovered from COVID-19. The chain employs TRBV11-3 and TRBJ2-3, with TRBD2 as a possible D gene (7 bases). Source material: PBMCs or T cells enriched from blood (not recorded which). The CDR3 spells CASKPGASGSTDTQYF. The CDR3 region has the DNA TGTGCCAGCAAACCGGGGGCTAGCGGAAGCACAGATACGCAGTATTTT.